Following are 5 T cell receptor beta chains from one sample sequenced in a study of T cells after yellow fever vaccination. TCRdb reprocessed the 5' RACE reads with MiXCR, giving one entry per CDR3 protein. The sample consists of 95,000 to 100,000 distinct CDR3 sequences, around 5.8% of them appearing once. The input for sequencing was CD8+ T cells sorted from PBMCs, taken 10 days after the yellow fever booster vaccination. Receptors originate from a man between 18 and 35 years old who received the YFV17D yellow fever vaccine.

The rearrangement links TRBV4-3 to TRBJ1-1, with 9 bases matching TRBD1. This CDR3 has 17 residues. With 0 bases clipped from V and 7 bases from J, the junction kept 12 bases outside the gene matches. Germline CDR1 LGHNA, CDR2 YSLEER. CDR3 protein: CASSQDRRQGGRDEAFF. Here the CDR3 DNA reads TGCGCCAGCAGCCAAGATCGGAGACAGGGGGGAAGGGATGAAGCTTTCTTT.

This chain connects TRBV5-1 to TRBJ2-5; either TRBD1 or TRBD2 may supply D (5 bases each). Germline V gene lookup returns CDR1 SGHRS and CDR2 YFSETQ. V lost 0 bases to trimming and J lost 3 bases, with 18 bases between them. The CDR3 has 17 residues. DNA of the CDR3: TGCGCCAGCAGCTTGGTCCGGGGCCAGGGCCAGGAAGAGACCCAGTACTTC. As protein: CASSLVRGQGQEETQYF.

This clonotype turned up a few times. V and J are TRBV6-2 or TRBV6-3 and TRBJ2-1, with D tentatively TRBD2 (5 bases). V lost 5 bases to trimming and J lost 15 bases, with 14 bases between them. Germline V gene data show CDR1 as MNHEY and CDR2 as SVGEGT. The CDR3 is 11 amino acids. The CDR3 DNA is TGTGCCAGCAGTCAAGGAGGAGTTGCGTTCTTC. Translation gives CASSQGGVAFF.

V is TRBV18 and J is TRBJ2-5; tentatively, D is TRBD2 (5 bases). Germline V CDR1 and CDR2: KGHSH, LQKENI. The V and J ends lost 3 bases and 2 bases respectively, with 10 bases between them. The CDR3 totals 14 residues. CDR3 protein: CASSPGSRQETQYF. The CDR3, as DNA: TGTGCCAGCTCACCGGGGAGCCGTCAAGAGACCCAGTACTTC.

This clonotype has only a few counts. The V call is TRBV10-3, the J call TRBJ1-1; 7 bases align to TRBD1. CDR1 is ENHRY, CDR2 SYGVKD, per germline. The V gene end was trimmed by 2 bases and the J gene end by 2 bases; junction bases not matched to a gene: 5. This CDR3 comprises 15 residues. The CDR3 reads CAISEEGAPNTEAFF. CDR3 bases: TGTGCCATCAGTGAGGAGGGGGCTCCTAACACTGAAGCTTTCTTT.